These 16 T cell receptor beta chains were sequenced from one sample in a study of blood T cells in healthy people across ages. A sample-barcoded 5' primer and a J-beta primer mix were used in a second PCR of about 6 to 11 cycles. TCRdb passed the 5' RACE reads through MiXCR, listing each CDR3 protein once. The sample carries approximately 960,000 distinct CDR3 sequences, almost 30% recorded once. These same records also appear under a second study, on T cells of mothers and their children.

Sequencing was performed on blood. These receptors all come from a woman between 40 and 55 years old in good health.

This clonotype was observed at least ten times. V is TRBV11-2 and J is TRBJ1-4; the match to TRBD1 covers 9 bases. The CDR3 consists of 14 residues. The V segment lost 4 bases and the J segment 8 bases; nucleotides outside the gene matches: 5. Germline V gives CDR1 SGHAT, CDR2 FQNNGV. The CDR3 here is CASSSTGGKEKLFF. The CDR3 DNA sequence: TGTGCCAGCAGCTCCACAGGGGGCAAAGAAAAACTGTTTTTT.

This clonotype has ten or more counts. The chain links TRBV12-3 or TRBV12-4 to TRBJ2-3; D uncertain. V was trimmed by 8 bases and J by 3 bases, leaving 9 bases between them. The CDR3 is made up of 12 amino acids. CDR3 protein: CASSYLTDTQYF. The CDR3 nucleotides are TGTGCCAGCTCCTATTTGACAGATACGCAGTATTTT.

The CDR3 region is CASSVLGRASYEQYF. The DNA for the CDR3 is TGTGCCAGCAGCGTATTGGGCAGGGCAAGCTACGAGCAGTACTTC. This sequence joins TRBV9 and TRBJ2-7; D is possibly TRBD1 (5 bases). Between the trimmed V and J ends, which lost 1 base and 3 bases, there was a span of 14 bases. Germline assignment: CDR1 SGDLS and CDR2 YYNGEE. The CDR3 sequence is 15 residues long.

Note on this clonotype: The DNA is omitted, as the CDR3 cannot be located on it reliably, and the CDR3 follows TCRdb's listing. V usage is TRBV11-2 and J usage is TRBJ2-3; the table gives TRBD2 as D, unverified against the DNA. The CDR3 spans 24 residues, counting both ends. Germline assignment: CDR1 SGHAT and CDR2 FQNNGV. This CDR3 is CASSYSGNTIYFGEGGPLPDTQYF.

About this clonotype itself: One junction end disagrees with the germline gene, perhaps due to a read error. This sequence joins TRBV9 and TRBJ2-7, with D hard to call. Germline values: CDR1 SGDLS, CDR2 YYNGEE. The CDR3 is made up of 16 amino acids. The CDR3 sequence is CASSVDPAESPYEQHF. The CDR3 DNA reads TGTGCCAGCAGCGTAGATCCGGCAGAGTCCCCCTACGAGCAGCACTTC. The full variable domain, in which reference TRBV9 and TRBJ2-7 provide the parts outside the CDR3, is DSGVTQTPKHLITATGQRVTLRCSPRSGDLSVYWYQQSLDQGLQFLIQYYNGEERAKGNILERFSAQQFPDLHSELNLSSLELGDSALYFCASSVDPAESPYEQHFGPGTRLTVT.

This clonotype was counted ten times or more. The chain employs TRBV10-3 and TRBJ1-2; no clear D gene. Germline V lookup: CDR1 ENHRY, CDR2 SYGVKD. The CDR3 contains 15 residues. Trimming shortened V by 3 bases and J by 2 bases, and 13 bases separated the two germline ends. The CDR3 spells CAISETEEPNYGYTF. In DNA form, the CDR3 reads TGTGCCATCAGTGAAACGGAGGAGCCAAACTATGGCTACACCTTC.

Points on this clonotype: Since a much larger clone is just one base distant, this may be a read error. This sequence joins TRBV20-1 and TRBJ2-7, with D perhaps matching TRBD1 or TRBD2 (6 bases each). The CDR3 has 15 residues. Germline V CDR1 and CDR2: DFQATT, SNEGSKA (reference sequence). CDR3 loop: CSARGPGAISYGQYF. DNA of the CDR3: TGCAGTGCTAGGGGTCCGGGGGCCATATCCTACGGGCAGTACTTC.

This clonotype was seen ten or more times. Here the CDR3 DNA reads TGCGCCAGCAGCCCCGGACTAGCGGGAGTCACAGATACGCAGTATTTT. As protein: CASSPGLAGVTDTQYF. The V call is TRBV5-1, the J call TRBJ2-3, with 13 bases that match TRBD2. From germline, CDR1 is SGHRS and CDR2 YFSETQ. J lost 2 bases, V lost 4 bases, and 4 bases had no gene match. The CDR3 sequence is 16 residues long.

This clonotype occurred many times. This CDR3 is CSARFRGGRGGTQYF. The CDR3 DNA follows: TGCAGTGCTAGATTCCGGGGGGGGCGCGGGGGGACCCAGTACTTC. The chain links TRBV20-1 to TRBJ2-5, with 8 bases aligning to TRBD2. Germline assignment: CDR1 DFQATT and CDR2 SNEGSKA (reference sequence). The CDR3 totals 15 residues. Germline trimming cut 2 bases from V and 7 bases from J; bases unmatched to any gene: 12.

For this clonotype: At one end, the junction sequence differs from germline, possibly due to a read error. The gene calls are TRBV29-1 and TRBJ2-5; D remains unclear. The germline V gene has CDR1 SQVTM and CDR2 ANQGSEA. This CDR3 has 15 residues. As DNA, the CDR3 is TGCAGCGCACCCAGGTGGGCAGGTCTCCAAGGGACCCAGTACTTC. This translates into CSAPRWAGLQGTQYF.

This clonotype has just a few counts. The chain is built from TRBV7-9 and TRBJ2-1; tentatively, D is TRBD1 or TRBD2 (6 bases each). The J call may be faulty, since TRBJ2-7 better matches the DNA end. The CDR3 sequence is 15 residues long. Germline assignment: CDR1 SEHNR and CDR2 FQNEAQ (reference sequence). Here the CDR3 DNA reads TGTGCCAGCAGCTTAGGGGGGGCGGCCTACAATGAGCAGTACTTC. The encoded protein is CASSLGGAAYNEQYF.

The CDR3 sequence: CASSFTGTGAPNRGNYGYTF. For the CDR3, the DNA is TGTGCCAGCAGTTTCACCGGGACAGGAGCCCCAAATAGGGGAAACTATGGCTACACCTTC. V and J are TRBV27 and TRBJ1-2; TRBD1 matches at 8 bases. The CDR3 runs to 20 residues. The ends lost 3 bases at V and 2 bases at J; junction bases unmatched: 20. The germline V gene has CDR1 MNHEY and CDR2 SMNVEV (reference sequence).

The chain recombines TRBV20-1 with TRBJ2-5; tentatively, D is TRBD1 or TRBD2 (5 bases each). The J call is uncertain, as TRBJ2-7 better fits the DNA end. This CDR3 region has 15 residues. Germline CDR1 reads DFQATT; CDR2 reads SNEGSKA (reference sequence). CDR3 coding DNA: TGCAGTGCTCCTTCCCCCCGAGAGGGGAACTACGAGCAGTACTTC. Its protein product is CSAPSPREGNYEQYF.

The chain carries TRBV9 and TRBJ2-2; TRBD1 matches 7 bases. Unmatched junction bases numbered 10, after V lost 4 bases and J lost 4 bases. Germline CDR1 SGDLS, CDR2 YYNGEE. There are 16 residues in the CDR3. CDR3 sequence reads: CASSQDRVKLTGELFF. The CDR3, as DNA: TGTGCCAGCAGCCAAGACAGGGTAAAACTCACCGGGGAGCTGTTTTTT.

This clonotype was recorded at least ten times. The CDR3 spells CSAKRTAKQFF. The CDR3, as DNA: TGCAGTGCTAAACGGACTGCCAAGCAGTTCTTC. This rearrangement joins TRBV20-1 to TRBJ2-1; the D gene is possibly TRBD2 (5 bases). Germline CDR1 is DFQATT and CDR2 is SNEGSKA (reference sequence). This CDR3 spans 11 amino acids. The V and J ends lost 4 bases and 11 bases respectively, with 12 bases between them.

Remarks on this clonotype: This sequence may be a read error, since a much larger clone differs from it by one base. The chain combines TRBV7-2 with TRBJ2-5, with 9 bases fitting TRBD2. The J call may be in error: the DNA end matches TRBJ2-1 better. CDR3 length: 16 residues. The germline CDR1 and CDR2 sequences are SGHTA and FQGNSA. CDR3 bases: TGTGCCAGCAGCTTAGATCGCGGGGGGGTACAAGAGACCCAGTTCTTC. It is translated as CASSLDRGGVQETQFF.